One T cell receptor beta chain is described in this entry. No antigen is known for it. The source of the sample is a study of Ad26.COV2.S vaccination and SARS-CoV-2 variants. Background on the study: The Ad26.COV2.S arm of the COV1001 trial was where the donor was placed. Study results and limitations: Substantial breadth in spike-specific CD8+ and CD4+ T cell responses was reportedly seen after vaccination. Compared with placebo recipients, vaccine recipients had higher spike-specific TCR breadth.

V lost 5 bases, J lost 4 bases, and 4 bases stayed unmatched. This CDR3 spans 13 amino acids. Germline V gene data show CDR1 as SGHVS and CDR2 as FNYEAQ. Treatment described: 15 to 20 received Ad26.COV2.S at low or high dose, single or two shots; several received placebo; per-sample allocation not given. All samples were drawn on day 63, counting from the first vaccine or placebo injection. A Boston adult aged 18-55 years was the donor. TCRdb's copy holds only in-frame clones and misses some; the assay was immunoSEQ multiplex PCR. The sample shows roughly 460,000 clones, 80% to 90% of them seen only once.

This specimen was peripheral blood, taken in a trial of Ad26.COV2.S vaccine versus placebo. The rearrangement joins TRBV7-6 to TRBJ2-7, with TRBD1 matching over 8 bases. The TCR sequence derives from a person aged 18-65 years who received the Ad26.COV2.S COVID-19 vaccine or a placebo. The CDR3 loop reads CASSNRGIYEQYF. In DNA, the CDR3 is TGTGCCAGCAGCAACAGGGGGATATACGAGCAGTACTTC.